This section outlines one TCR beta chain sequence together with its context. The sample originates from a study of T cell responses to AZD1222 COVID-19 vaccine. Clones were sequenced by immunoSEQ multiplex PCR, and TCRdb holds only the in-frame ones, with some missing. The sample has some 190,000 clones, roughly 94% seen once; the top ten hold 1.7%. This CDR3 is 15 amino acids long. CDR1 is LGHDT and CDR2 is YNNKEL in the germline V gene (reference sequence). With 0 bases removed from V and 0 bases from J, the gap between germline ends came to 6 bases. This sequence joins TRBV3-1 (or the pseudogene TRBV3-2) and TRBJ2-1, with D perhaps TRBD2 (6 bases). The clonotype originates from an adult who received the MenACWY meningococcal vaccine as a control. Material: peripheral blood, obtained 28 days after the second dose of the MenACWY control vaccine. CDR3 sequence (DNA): TGTGCCAGCAGCCAAGACGGGAGCTCCTACAATGAGCAGTTCTTC. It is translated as CASSQDGSSYNEQFF.